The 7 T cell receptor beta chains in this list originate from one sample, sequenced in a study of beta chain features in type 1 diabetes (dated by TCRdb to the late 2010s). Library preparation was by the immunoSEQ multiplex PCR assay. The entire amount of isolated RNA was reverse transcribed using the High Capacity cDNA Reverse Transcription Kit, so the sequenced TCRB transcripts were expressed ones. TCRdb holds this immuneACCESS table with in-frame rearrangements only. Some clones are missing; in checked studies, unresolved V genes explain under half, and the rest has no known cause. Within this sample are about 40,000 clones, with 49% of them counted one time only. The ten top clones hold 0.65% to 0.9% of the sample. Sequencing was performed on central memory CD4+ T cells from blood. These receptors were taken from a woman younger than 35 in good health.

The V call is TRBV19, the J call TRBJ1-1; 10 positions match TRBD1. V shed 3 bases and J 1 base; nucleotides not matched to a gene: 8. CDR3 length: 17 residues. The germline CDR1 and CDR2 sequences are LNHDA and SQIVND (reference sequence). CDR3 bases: TGTGCCAGTAGTATCCTAGCGGGACAGGGGTGGAACACTGAAGCTTTCTTT. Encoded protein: CASSILAGQGWNTEAFF.

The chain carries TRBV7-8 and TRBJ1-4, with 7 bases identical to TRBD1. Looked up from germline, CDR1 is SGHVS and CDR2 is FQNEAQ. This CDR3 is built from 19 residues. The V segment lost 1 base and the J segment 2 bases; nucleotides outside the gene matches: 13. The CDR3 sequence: CASSLEYGTAKRTNEKLFF. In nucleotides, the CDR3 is TGTGCCAGCAGCTTAGAGTACGGGACAGCGAAGAGGACTAATGAAAAACTGTTTTTT.

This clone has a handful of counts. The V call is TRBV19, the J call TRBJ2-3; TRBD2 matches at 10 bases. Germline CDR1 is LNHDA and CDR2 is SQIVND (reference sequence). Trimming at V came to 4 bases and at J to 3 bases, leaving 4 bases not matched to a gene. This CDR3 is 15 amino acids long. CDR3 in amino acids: CASSTSSGRTDTQYF. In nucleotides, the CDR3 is TGTGCCAGTAGTACCTCTAGCGGGAGAACAGATACGCAGTATTTT.

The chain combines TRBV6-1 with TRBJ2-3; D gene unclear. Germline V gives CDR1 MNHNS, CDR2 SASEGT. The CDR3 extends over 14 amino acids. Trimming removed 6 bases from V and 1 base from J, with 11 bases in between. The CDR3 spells CASSRHARTDTQYF. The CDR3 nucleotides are TGTGCCAGCAGCCGACATGCCCGCACAGATACGCAGTATTTT.

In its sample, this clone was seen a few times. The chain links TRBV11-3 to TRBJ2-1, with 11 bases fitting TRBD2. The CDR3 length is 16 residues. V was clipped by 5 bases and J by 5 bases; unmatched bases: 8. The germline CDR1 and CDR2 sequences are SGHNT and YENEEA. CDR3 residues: CASSDSKGLADNEQFF. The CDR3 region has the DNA TGTGCCAGCAGCGATTCTAAGGGACTAGCGGACAATGAGCAGTTCTTC. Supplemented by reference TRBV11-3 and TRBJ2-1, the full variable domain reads EAGVVQSPRYKIIEKKQPVAFWCNPISGHNTLYWYLQNLGQGPELLIRYENEEAVDDSQLPKDRFSAERLKGVDSTLKIQPAELGDSAVYLCASSDSKGLADNEQFFGPGTRLTVL.

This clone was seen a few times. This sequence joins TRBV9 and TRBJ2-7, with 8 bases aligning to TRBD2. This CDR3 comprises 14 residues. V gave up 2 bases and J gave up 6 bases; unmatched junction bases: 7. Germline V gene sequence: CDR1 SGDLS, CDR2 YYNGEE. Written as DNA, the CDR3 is TGTGCCAGCAGCGTCGGCGGGAGGCTAGGCGAGCAGTACTTC. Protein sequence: CASSVGGRLGEQYF. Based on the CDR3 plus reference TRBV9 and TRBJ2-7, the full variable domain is DSGVTQTPKHLITATGQRVTLRCSPRSGDLSVYWYQQSLDQGLQFLIQYYNGEERAKGNILERFSAQQFPDLHSELNLSSLELGDSALYFCASSVGGRLGEQYFGPGTRLTVT.

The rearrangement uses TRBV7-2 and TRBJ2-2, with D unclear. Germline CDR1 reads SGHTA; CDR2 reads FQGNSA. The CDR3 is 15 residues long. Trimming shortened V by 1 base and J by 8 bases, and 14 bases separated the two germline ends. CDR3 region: CASSLVTPPEGELFF. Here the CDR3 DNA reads TGTGCCAGCAGCTTAGTGACCCCCCCGGAGGGGGAGCTGTTTTTT.